This T cell receptor (beta chain) originates from a study of blood T cell repertoires in COVID-19. About the study: Samples taken during acute and convalescent COVID-19 were collected in the United States, Italy and Spain. PBMCs, B-cell-depleted T cells, or T cells provided the cDNA or gDNA that made up the material.

The trim removed 3 bases at V and 0 bases at J, leaving 4 bases unmatched. This CDR3 spans 15 amino acids. The germline V gene has CDR1 KGHSH and CDR2 LQKENI. As originally analysed: Reference gene primer amplification gave nucleated cell count estimates. Clones were sequenced by immunoSEQ multiplex PCR, and TCRdb holds only the in-frame ones, with some missing. V, J and clone size reflect that table, while D and trimming were determined from the DNA. The sample shows around 160,000 clones, roughly four fifths of them seen only once. The chain employs TRBV18 and TRBJ1-1, with 7 bases identical to TRBD1. The sample was peripheral blood. This clonotype originated in a human donor with acute or convalescent COVID-19. The donor label of this sample is uncertain. The CDR3 region has the DNA TGTGCCAGCTCACCGGAGGGGGCCGTGAACACTGAAGCTTTCTTT. Protein product: CASSPEGAVNTEAFF.